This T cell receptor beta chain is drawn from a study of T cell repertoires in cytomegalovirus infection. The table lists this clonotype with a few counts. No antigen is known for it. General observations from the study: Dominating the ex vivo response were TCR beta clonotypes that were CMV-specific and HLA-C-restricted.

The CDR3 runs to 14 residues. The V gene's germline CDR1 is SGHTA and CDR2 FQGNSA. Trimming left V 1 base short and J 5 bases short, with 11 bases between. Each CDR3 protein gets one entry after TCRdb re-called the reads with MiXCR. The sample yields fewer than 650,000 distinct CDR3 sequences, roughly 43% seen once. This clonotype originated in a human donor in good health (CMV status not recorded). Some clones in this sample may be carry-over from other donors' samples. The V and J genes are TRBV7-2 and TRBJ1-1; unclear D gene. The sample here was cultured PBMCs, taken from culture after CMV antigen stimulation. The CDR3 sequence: CASSLGPEKTEAFF. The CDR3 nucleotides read TGTGCCAGCAGCTTAGGGCCCGAGAAGACTGAAGCTTTCTTT.